Reported below is one T cell receptor beta chain. Its antigen is not known. A read error may account for a junction end that differs from germline. The source of the sample is a study of cytomegalovirus exposure and HLA in healthy donors. General study results and limits: Information on immune exposure was restricted to one variable (CMV serostatus). Later analysis placed DRB1 highest and HLA-C lowest in TCR association rates, which differed by HLA locus.

Primers: 60 Vbeta forward and 13 Jbeta reverse. Original data processing: The authors later counted tens of millions of unique TCR beta chains, roughly 10 million of them shared. Produced via immunoSEQ multiplex PCR; TCRdb's table is partial and in-frame only. The V and J calls and clone size are taken from that table; D and trimming were inferred from the DNA. The sample includes some 180,000 clones, about 82% of them seen just once. Per the germline V gene, CDR1 is SEHNR and CDR2 is FQNEAQ (reference sequence). This CDR3 region has 15 residues. The V call is TRBV7-9, the J call TRBJ1-2; a weak D match, TRBD1 (5 bases). This receptor was obtained from a man aged 18 to 35 in good health and CMV-seronegative. The specimen sequenced was PBMCs. The CDR3 bases are TGTTCCAGCAGCCCACTGGGGGGAGGTAGGAATGGCTACACCTTC. It encodes CSSSPLGGGRNGYTF.